These 31 T cell receptor beta chains came from one sample sequenced in a study of PD-L1 blockade in urothelial cancer. The method was immunoSEQ multiplex PCR; TCRdb's version includes in-frame clones alone and lacks a portion of them. Altogether about 39,000 clones are present, around 84% being singletons, with the ten largest covering roughly a tenth. Indicated time point: peripheral blood 6 weeks after treatment start. Sequenced here: PBMCs, sampled around atezolizumab (anti-PD-L1) treatment. These receptors all come from a man aged 35 to 55 with urothelial cancer.

This clone was counted between two and nine times. The V and J genes are TRBV29-1 and TRBJ1-5, with no clear D. This CDR3 spans 12 amino acids. V gave up 7 bases and J gave up 0 bases, with 7 bases separating them. Germline V lookup: CDR1 SQVTM, CDR2 ANQGSEA. The CDR3 sequence: CSAQSSNQPQHF. CDR3 bases: TGCAGCGCACAGAGTAGCAATCAGCCCCAGCATTTT.

CDR3 DNA sequence: TGTGCCAGCAGCCAGGTTCGCGGGGGAAAGTCCGATAACTATGGCTACACCTTC. Encoded protein: CASSQVRGGKSDNYGYTF. The rearrangement uses TRBV4-2 and TRBJ1-2, with D perhaps TRBD1 (5 bases). Between the trimmed V and J ends, which lost 3 bases and 1 base, there was a span of 21 bases. CDR1 is LGHNA, CDR2 YNFKEQ, per germline. The CDR3 spans 18 residues.

The chain links TRBV18 to TRBJ2-2; D possibly corresponds to TRBD1 (6 bases). Germline V gene lookup returns CDR1 KGHSH and CDR2 LQKENI. The CDR3 runs 15 residues. Trimming removed 4 bases from V and 2 bases from J, with 11 bases in between. The CDR3 coding sequence is TGTGCCAGCTCACTCCGGGACATCAACACCGGGGAGCTGTTTTTT. Amino acids: CASSLRDINTGELFF.

The chain has TRBV30 and TRBJ1-2; 8 positions agree with TRBD1. Per the germline V gene, CDR1 is GTSNPN and CDR2 is SVGIG (reference sequence). There are 13 residues in the CDR3. The DNA of the CDR3 is TGTGTATCCCTGGAGGGCGACAGGGGAGGCTACACCTTC. Translating gives CVSLEGDRGGYTF. The full variable domain, its missing parts supplied by reference TRBV30 and TRBJ1-2, is SQTIHQWPATLVQPVGSPLSLECTVEGTSNPNLYWYRQAAGRGLQLLFYSVGIGQISSEVPQNLSASRPQDRQFILSSKKLLLSDSGFYLCVSLEGDRGGYTFGSGTRLTVV.

V gene TRBV5-1 combines with J gene TRBJ2-2; no clear D gene. V dropped 1 base and J dropped 4 bases, with 5 bases sitting between them. Germline loops: CDR1 SGHRS, CDR2 YFSETQ. CDR3 length: 13 residues. CDR3 sequence (DNA): TGCGCCAGCAGCTTGCTACGCACCGGGGAGCTGTTTTTT. Protein sequence: CASSLLRTGELFF.

This clone was seen a handful of times. The chain couples TRBV29-1 to TRBJ1-4; 7 positions match TRBD1. The ends lost 4 bases at V and 8 bases at J; junction bases unmatched: 4. This CDR3 has 12 amino acids. In germline, CDR1 is SQVTM, CDR2 ANQGSEA. As DNA, the CDR3 is TGCAGCGTTGGACAGGGCCGAGAAAAACTGTTTTTT. Amino acid sequence: CSVGQGREKLFF.

The DNA of the CDR3 is TGTGCCAGCAGCCCCACCGGGGCAGGGGAAACCGAGCAGTACTTC. This sequence encodes CASSPTGAGETEQYF. J is TRBJ2-7 and V is TRBV7-9; tentatively, D is TRBD1 (6 bases). This CDR3 comprises 15 residues. The V and J ends lost 5 bases and 6 bases respectively, with 20 bases between them. In germline, CDR1 is SEHNR, CDR2 FQNEAQ (reference sequence).

The table lists this clone with a few counts. This chain joins TRBV6-6 and TRBJ2-5; D possibly corresponds to TRBD2 (5 bases). The V and J ends lost 2 bases and 2 bases respectively, with 12 bases between them. This CDR3 spans 15 amino acids. Germline V CDR1 and CDR2: MNHNY, SVGAGI (reference sequence). The CDR3 spells CASSYGRGIQETQYF. The CDR3 DNA is TGTGCCAGCAGTTACGGACGGGGAATTCAAGAGACCCAGTACTTC.

The chain links TRBV6-5 to TRBJ1-1, with 9 positions matching TRBD1. The germline V gene encodes CDR1 MNHEY and CDR2 SVGAGI. The CDR3 has 13 residues. V shed 7 bases and J 1 base; nucleotides not matched to a gene: 1. The CDR3, as DNA: TGTGCCAGCAAGGACAGGGGGAACACTGAAGCTTTCTTT. This gives the protein CASKDRGNTEAFF.

The rearrangement links TRBV7-9 to TRBJ2-7, with TRBD2 matching over 8 bases. Trimming removed 5 bases from V and 2 bases from J; junction bases left unmatched: 8. Per germline, CDR1 SEHNR and CDR2 FQNEAQ (reference sequence). This CDR3 spans 15 amino acids. CDR3 nucleotides: TGTGCCAGCAGCCCCCGGGGGGGAACCGCCTACGAGCAGTACTTC. Translating gives CASSPRGGTAYEQYF.

This chain links TRBV27 with TRBJ1-2, with D possibly TRBD1 on 6 matching bases. Trimming removed 7 bases at V and 4 bases at J, with 13 bases between. CDR1 is MNHEY and CDR2 is SMNVEV in the germline V gene (reference sequence). The CDR3 loop spans 13 amino acids. This CDR3 reads CASKGDTVYGYTF. In DNA form, the CDR3 reads TGTGCCAGCAAGGGGGATACAGTCTATGGCTACACCTTC.

The chain is built from TRBV10-3 and TRBJ1-1; 7 nucleotides line up with TRBD1. The CDR3 consists of 15 residues. CDR1 and CDR2 from the germline V gene are ENHRY and SYGVKD. V lost 3 bases and J lost 4; bases outside the gene matches: 8. The CDR3 DNA is TGTGCCATCAGTGACTGGGACAGAAAGACCACTGAAGCTTTCTTT. It yields the protein CAISDWDRKTTEAFF.

The chain uses TRBV7-2 and TRBJ2-7, with 8 bases fitting TRBD1. Germline V gene lookup returns CDR1 SGHTA and CDR2 FQGNSA. This CDR3 spans 14 amino acids. V gave up 4 bases and J gave up 4 bases; unmatched junction bases: 6. The CDR3 nucleotides are TGTGCCAGCAGCTGGGGACAGGAGCCTTACGAGCAGTACTTC. This encodes CASSWGQEPYEQYF. The variable domain in full, completed from reference TRBV7-2 and TRBJ2-7, reads GAGVSQSPSNKVTEKGKDVELRCDPISGHTALYWYRQSLGQGLEFLIYFQGNSAPDKSGLPSDRFSAERTGGSVSTLTIQRTQQEDSAVYLCASSWGQEPYEQYFGPGTRLTVT.

This clone occurred a few times. The chain is built from TRBV29-1 and TRBJ1-5, with 8 bases that match TRBD1. Germline loops: CDR1 SQVTM, CDR2 ANQGSEA. The CDR3 covers 12 residues. J lost 15 bases, V lost 5 bases, and 12 bases had no gene match. In nucleotides, the CDR3 is TGCAGCGTTTCCGACAGGGGTGGGTGTGGGCATTTT. Protein sequence: CSVSDRGGCGHF.

This rearrangement joins TRBV7-8 to TRBJ2-2; weak D call: TRBD1 (6 bases). The CDR3 contains 14 residues. V was cut by 5 bases and J by 3 bases, with 10 bases left in between. Germline CDR1 reads SGHVS; CDR2 reads FQNEAQ. The CDR3 spells CASSRDTHTGELFF. The DNA for the CDR3 is TGTGCCAGCAGCCGGGACACGCACACCGGGGAGCTGTTTTTT.

The CDR3 coding sequence is TGTGCCATAATAGGTCCAGGTCCGAACACTGAAGCTTTCTTT. It specifies CAIIGPGPNTEAFF. V gene TRBV2 combines with J gene TRBJ1-1; no clear D. Germline V gene lookup returns CDR1 SNHLY and CDR2 FYNNEI. Trimming removed 10 bases from V and 1 base from J, with 16 bases in between. This CDR3 region has 14 residues.

The V gene is TRBV2, the J gene TRBJ2-1; perhaps TRBD2 as D (5 bases). Trimming stripped 7 bases from V and 9 bases from J, with 10 bases between. CDR3 length: 11 residues. The V gene's germline CDR1 is SNHLY and CDR2 FYNNEI. CDR3 region: CASMRDGEQFF. The DNA for the CDR3 is TGTGCCAGCATGAGGGATGGTGAGCAGTTCTTC.

This chain connects TRBV5-5 to TRBJ1-5; 9 bases align to TRBD1. Germline trimming cut 1 base from V and 4 bases from J; bases unmatched to any gene: 6. CDR1 and CDR2 (germline): SGHKS, YYEKEE (reference sequence). CDR3 length: 16 residues. Here the CDR3 DNA reads TGTGCCAGCAGCTTGATGGGACAGGGTTCTAATCAGCCCCAGCATTTT. It yields the protein CASSLMGQGSNQPQHF. Combining the CDR3 with reference TRBV5-5 and TRBJ1-5 gives the whole variable domain DAGVTQSPTHLIKTRGQQVTLRCSPISGHKSVSWYQQVLGQGPQFIFQYYEKEERGRGNFPDRFSARQFPNYSSELNVNALLLGDSALYLCASSLMGQGSNQPQHFGDGTRLSIL.

The rearrangement uses TRBV4-1 and TRBJ1-4, with D hard to call. The germline V gene encodes CDR1 MGHRA and CDR2 YSYEKL. The ends were cut back, 5 bases at V and 5 bases at J, with 15 bases in the middle. The CDR3 covers 15 residues. CDR3 region: CASSAPGQANEKLFF. CDR3 coding DNA: TGCGCCAGCAGCGCTCCCGGCCAGGCAAATGAAAAACTGTTTTTT.

The gene calls are TRBV29-1 and TRBJ1-4; TRBD1 matches at 9 bases. Looked up from germline, CDR1 is SQVTM and CDR2 is ANQGSEA. V dropped 6 bases and J dropped 7; count of bases not matched to a gene: 9. The CDR3 spans 14 residues. CDR3 loop: CSVSAGQGVEKLFF. DNA for the CDR3: TGCAGCGTCAGCGCGGGACAGGGCGTTGAAAAACTGTTTTTT.

V gene TRBV7-2 combines with J gene TRBJ1-1, with TRBD1 matching over 9 bases. The CDR3 spans 17 residues. In germline, CDR1 is SGHTA, CDR2 FQGNSA. V lost 5 bases and J lost 1; bases outside the gene matches: 11. The CDR3 reads CASSPRTGANGNTEAFF. CDR3 nucleotide sequence: TGTGCCAGCAGCCCGAGGACAGGGGCCAACGGGAACACTGAAGCTTTCTTT.

The chain employs TRBV19 and TRBJ2-1; D uncertain. There are 13 residues in the CDR3. Germline V lookup: CDR1 LNHDA, CDR2 SQIVND (reference sequence). The V end was cut by 7 bases, the J end by 5 bases, with 12 bases between. The CDR3 bases are TGTGCCAGTAAGCAGGTCGGCCACAATGAGCAGTTCTTC. Protein sequence: CASKQVGHNEQFF. The variable domain in full, with the rest retrieved from reference TRBV19 and TRBJ2-1, is DGGITQSPKYLFRKEGQNVTLSCEQNLNHDAMYWYRQDPGQGLRLIYYSQIVNDFQKGDIAEGYSVSREKKESFPLTVTSAQKNPTAFYLCASKQVGHNEQFFGPGTRLTVL.

The chain combines TRBV18 with TRBJ1-3, with 8 bases aligning to TRBD1. The CDR3 spans 14 residues. After removal of 6 bases from V and 6 bases from J, the junction contained 7 bases not matched to a gene. Germline V gene data show CDR1 as KGHSH and CDR2 as LQKENI. The CDR3 DNA reads TGTGCCAGCTCCCGGGACAGGCTGAAAAACACCATATATTTT. Its protein product is CASSRDRLKNTIYF.

The chain recombines TRBV18 with TRBJ2-6; 8 bases align to TRBD1. CDR1 KGHSH and CDR2 LQKENI come from the germline V gene. The V segment lost 7 bases and the J segment 1 base; nucleotides outside the gene matches: 3. The CDR3 consists of 15 residues. The CDR3 DNA reads as TGTGCCAGCTTGGACAGGGTGTCTGGGGCCAACGTCCTGACTTTC. It codes for CASLDRVSGANVLTF.

This clone was seen a few times. The chain recombines TRBV5-8 with TRBJ2-5; 7 positions agree with TRBD2. The CDR3 contains 14 residues. V shed 5 bases and J 2 bases; nucleotides not matched to a gene: 6. Looked up from germline, CDR1 is SGHTS and CDR2 is YDEGEE. The CDR3 DNA is TGTGCCAGCAGACAAGGACTAGGGCAAGAGACCCAGTACTTC. Amino acids: CASRQGLGQETQYF.

This chain uses TRBV11-3 with TRBJ2-3; D not resolved. V was cut by 5 bases and J by 4 bases, with 10 bases left in between. This CDR3 region has 13 residues. Looked up from germline, CDR1 is SGHNT and CDR2 is YENEEA. CDR3 sequence: CASSITGPDTQYF. The DNA for the CDR3 is TGTGCCAGCAGCATCACGGGTCCAGATACGCAGTATTTT.

The rearrangement links TRBV2 to TRBJ1-5, with D tentatively TRBD1 (6 bases). The CDR3 runs 15 residues. Deletions cut 6 bases from V and 4 bases from J, with 16 bases between. Germline CDR1 and CDR2: SNHLY and FYNNEI. The CDR3 DNA reads TGTGCCAGCAGGGAAACGGACAGTCCGAATCAGCCCCAGCATTTT. Its protein product is CASRETDSPNQPQHF.

The V and J genes are TRBV5-4 and TRBJ2-1; 7 bases map to TRBD1. Germline CDR1 SGHNT, CDR2 YYREEE (reference sequence). Trimming at V came to 0 bases and at J to 2 bases, leaving 5 bases not matched to a gene. The CDR3 totals 16 residues. The CDR3 nucleotides read TGTGCCAGCAGCTTGGCCGGAAGGGGGCCCTACAATGAGCAGTTCTTC. It is translated as CASSLAGRGPYNEQFF.

The V gene is TRBV27, the J gene TRBJ1-1; 12 nucleotides align to TRBD1. The CDR3 contains 16 residues. The germline CDR1 and CDR2 sequences are MNHEY and SMNVEV (reference sequence). V shed 5 bases and J 0 bases; nucleotides not matched to a gene: 4. Here the CDR3 reads CASSGTGGLMNTEAFF. The CDR3 nucleotides are TGTGCCAGCAGTGGGACAGGGGGCCTCATGAACACTGAAGCTTTCTTT.

The chain uses TRBV11-3 and TRBJ2-3, with TRBD2 identical over 10 bases. Per the germline V gene, CDR1 is SGHNT and CDR2 is YENEEA. V was pared by 3 bases and J by 1 base, with 10 bases of the junction left unmatched. The CDR3 has 18 amino acids. CDR3 sequence: CASSLGLAGVEGTDTQYF. CDR3 bases: TGTGCCAGCAGCTTGGGCCTAGCGGGAGTTGAAGGCACAGATACGCAGTATTTT.

The chain combines TRBV19 with TRBJ2-7, with 9 bases identical to TRBD1. The CDR3 covers 15 residues. With V trimmed by 4 bases and J by 5 bases, 9 bases remained unmatched. CDR1 is LNHDA and CDR2 is SQIVND in the germline V gene (reference sequence). This CDR3 is CASSTPPDRGNEQYF. CDR3 DNA sequence: TGTGCCAGTAGTACCCCACCCGACAGGGGGAACGAGCAGTACTTC.